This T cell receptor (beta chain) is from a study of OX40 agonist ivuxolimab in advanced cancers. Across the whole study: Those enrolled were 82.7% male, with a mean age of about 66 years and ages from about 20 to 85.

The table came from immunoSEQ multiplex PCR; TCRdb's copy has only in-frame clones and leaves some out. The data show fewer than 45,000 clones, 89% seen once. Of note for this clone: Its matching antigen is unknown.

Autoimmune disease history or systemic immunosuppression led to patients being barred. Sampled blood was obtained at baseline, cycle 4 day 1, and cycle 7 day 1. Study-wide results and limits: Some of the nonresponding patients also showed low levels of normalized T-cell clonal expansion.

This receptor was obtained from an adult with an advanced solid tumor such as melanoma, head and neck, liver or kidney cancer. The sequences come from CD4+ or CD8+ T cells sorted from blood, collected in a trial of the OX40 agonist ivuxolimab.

The CDR3 DNA is TGTGCCAGTAGTTGGCAGGGGGCTCCGCGCTACACCTTC. Encoded protein: CASSWQGAPRYTF. The chain couples TRBV19 to TRBJ1-2; 8 bases map to TRBD1. Germline CDR1 reads LNHDA; CDR2 reads SQIVND (reference sequence). J was trimmed by 9 bases and V by 5 bases; bases with no gene match: 8. This CDR3 is 13 amino acids long.